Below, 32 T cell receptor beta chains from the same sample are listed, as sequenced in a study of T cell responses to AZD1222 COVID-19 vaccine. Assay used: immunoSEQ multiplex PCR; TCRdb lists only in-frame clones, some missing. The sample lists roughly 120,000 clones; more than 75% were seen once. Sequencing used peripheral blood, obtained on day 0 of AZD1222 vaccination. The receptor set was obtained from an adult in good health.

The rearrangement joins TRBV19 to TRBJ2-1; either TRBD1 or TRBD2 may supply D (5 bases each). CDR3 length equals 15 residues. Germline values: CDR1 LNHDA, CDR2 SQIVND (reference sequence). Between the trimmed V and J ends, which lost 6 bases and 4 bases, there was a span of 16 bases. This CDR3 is CASSITGTQYNEQFF. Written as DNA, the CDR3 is TGTGCCAGTAGCATAACCGGGACGCAATACAATGAGCAGTTCTTC. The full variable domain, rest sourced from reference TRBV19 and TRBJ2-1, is DGGITQSPKYLFRKEGQNVTLSCEQNLNHDAMYWYRQDPGQGLRLIYYSQIVNDFQKGDIAEGYSVSREKKESFPLTVTSAQKNPTAFYLCASSITGTQYNEQFFGPGTRLTVL.

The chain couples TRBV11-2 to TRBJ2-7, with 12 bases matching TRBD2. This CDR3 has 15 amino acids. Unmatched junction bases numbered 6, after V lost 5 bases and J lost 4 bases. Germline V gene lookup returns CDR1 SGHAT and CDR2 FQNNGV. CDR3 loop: CASSMLAGGPYEQYF. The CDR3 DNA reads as TGTGCCAGCAGCATGCTAGCGGGAGGGCCGTACGAGCAGTACTTC.

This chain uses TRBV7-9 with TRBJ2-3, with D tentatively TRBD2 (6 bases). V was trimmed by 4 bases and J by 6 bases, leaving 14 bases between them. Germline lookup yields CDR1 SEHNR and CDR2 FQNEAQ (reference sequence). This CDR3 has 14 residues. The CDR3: CASSSGGRSDTQYF. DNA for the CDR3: TGTGCCAGCAGCTCCGGAGGGAGGTCTGATACGCAGTATTTT.

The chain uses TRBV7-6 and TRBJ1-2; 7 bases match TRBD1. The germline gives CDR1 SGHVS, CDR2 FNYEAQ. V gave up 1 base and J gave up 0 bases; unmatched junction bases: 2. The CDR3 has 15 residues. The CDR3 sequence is CASSLEDRSNYGYTF. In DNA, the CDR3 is TGTGCCAGCAGCTTAGAGGACAGGTCTAACTATGGCTACACCTTC. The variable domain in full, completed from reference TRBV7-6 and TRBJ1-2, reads GAGVSQSPRYKVTKRGQDVALRCDPISGHVSLYWYRQALGQGPEFLTYFNYEAQQDKSGLPNDRFSAERPEGSISTLTIQRTEQRDSAMYRCASSLEDRSNYGYTFGSGTRLTVV.

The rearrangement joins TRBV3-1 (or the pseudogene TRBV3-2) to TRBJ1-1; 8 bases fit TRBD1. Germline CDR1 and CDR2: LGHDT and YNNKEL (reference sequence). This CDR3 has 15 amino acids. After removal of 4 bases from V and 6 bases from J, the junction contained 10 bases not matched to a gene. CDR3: CASSPDPDRGSEAFF. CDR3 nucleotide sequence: TGTGCCAGCAGCCCAGACCCCGACAGGGGCTCTGAAGCTTTCTTT.

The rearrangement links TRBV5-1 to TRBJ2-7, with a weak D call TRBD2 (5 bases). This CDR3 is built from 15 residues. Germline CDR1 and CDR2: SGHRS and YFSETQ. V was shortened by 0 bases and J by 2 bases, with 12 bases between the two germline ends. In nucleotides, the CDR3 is TGCGCCAGCAGCTTGGAGGCGGTGAGGGCCTACGAGCAGTACTTC. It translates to CASSLEAVRAYEQYF.

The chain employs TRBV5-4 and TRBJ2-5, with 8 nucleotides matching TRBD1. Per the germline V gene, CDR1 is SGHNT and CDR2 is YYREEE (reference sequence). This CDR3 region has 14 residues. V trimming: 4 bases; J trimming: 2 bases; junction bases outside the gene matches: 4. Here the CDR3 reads CASSGGQVQETQYF. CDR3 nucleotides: TGTGCCAGCAGCGGGGGACAGGTTCAAGAGACCCAGTACTTC.

CDR3 in amino acids: CASSPQGYEQYF. The DNA of the CDR3 is TGTGCCAGCAGCCCACAGGGATACGAGCAGTACTTC. This chain uses TRBV6-6 with TRBJ2-7; a possible D gene is TRBD1 (6 bases). The V and J ends lost 6 bases and 4 bases respectively, with 10 bases between them. The length of the CDR3 is 12 residues. In germline, CDR1 is MNHNY, CDR2 SVGAGI (reference sequence).

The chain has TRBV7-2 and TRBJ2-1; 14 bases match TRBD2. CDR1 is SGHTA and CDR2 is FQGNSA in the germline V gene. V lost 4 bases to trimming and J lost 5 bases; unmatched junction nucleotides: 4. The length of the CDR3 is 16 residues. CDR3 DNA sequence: TGTGCCAGCAGCTCGCGGACTAGCGGGAGGAACAATGAGCAGTTCTTC. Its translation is CASSSRTSGRNNEQFF.

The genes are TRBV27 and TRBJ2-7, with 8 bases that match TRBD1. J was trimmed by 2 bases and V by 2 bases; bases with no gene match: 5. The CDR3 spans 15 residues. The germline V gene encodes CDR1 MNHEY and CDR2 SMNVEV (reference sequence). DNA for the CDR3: TGTGCCAGCAGTTTACCAGGGGGCGCCCCCTACGAGCAGTACTTC. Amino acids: CASSLPGGAPYEQYF.

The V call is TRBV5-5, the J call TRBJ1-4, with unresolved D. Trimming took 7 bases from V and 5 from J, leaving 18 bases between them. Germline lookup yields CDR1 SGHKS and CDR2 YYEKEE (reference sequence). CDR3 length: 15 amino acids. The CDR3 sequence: CASGLQPRRNEKLFF. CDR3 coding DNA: TGTGCCAGCGGGCTTCAGCCCCGTAGGAATGAAAAACTGTTTTTT.

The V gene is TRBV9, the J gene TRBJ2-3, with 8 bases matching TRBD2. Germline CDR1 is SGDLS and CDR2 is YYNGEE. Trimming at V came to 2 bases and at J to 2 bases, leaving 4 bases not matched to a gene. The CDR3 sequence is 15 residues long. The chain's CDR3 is CASSVRAGDTDTQYF. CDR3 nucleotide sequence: TGTGCCAGCAGCGTGCGAGCGGGAGACACAGATACGCAGTATTTT. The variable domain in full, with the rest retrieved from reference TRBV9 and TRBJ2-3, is DSGVTQTPKHLITATGQRVTLRCSPRSGDLSVYWYQQSLDQGLQFLIQYYNGEERAKGNILERFSAQQFPDLHSELNLSSLELGDSALYFCASSVRAGDTDTQYFGPGTRLTVL.

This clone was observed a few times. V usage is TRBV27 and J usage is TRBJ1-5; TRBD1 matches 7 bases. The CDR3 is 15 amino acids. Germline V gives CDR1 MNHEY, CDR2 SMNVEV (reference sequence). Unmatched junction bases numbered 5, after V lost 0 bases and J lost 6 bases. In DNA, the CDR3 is TGTGCCAGCAGTTTATCAGGGGGCGCGGGTCAGCCCCAGCATTTT. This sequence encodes CASSLSGGAGQPQHF.

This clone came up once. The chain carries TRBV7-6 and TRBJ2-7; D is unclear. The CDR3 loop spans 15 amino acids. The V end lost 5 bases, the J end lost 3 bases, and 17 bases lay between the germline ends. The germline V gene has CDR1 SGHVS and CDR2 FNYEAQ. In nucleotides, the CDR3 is TGTGCCAGCAGCGCAGTAAACTTCCCGGGCTACGAGCAGTACTTC. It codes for CASSAVNFPGYEQYF. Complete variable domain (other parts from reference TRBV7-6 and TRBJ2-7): GAGVSQSPRYKVTKRGQDVALRCDPISGHVSLYWYRQALGQGPEFLTYFNYEAQQDKSGLPNDRFSAERPEGSISTLTIQRTEQRDSAMYRCASSAVNFPGYEQYFGPGTRLTVT.

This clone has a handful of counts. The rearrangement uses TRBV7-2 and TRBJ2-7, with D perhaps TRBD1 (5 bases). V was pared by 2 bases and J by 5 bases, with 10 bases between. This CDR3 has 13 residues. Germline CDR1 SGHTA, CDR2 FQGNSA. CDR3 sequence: CASSLRREDEQYF. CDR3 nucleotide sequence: TGTGCCAGCAGCTTACGCAGGGAAGACGAGCAGTACTTC.

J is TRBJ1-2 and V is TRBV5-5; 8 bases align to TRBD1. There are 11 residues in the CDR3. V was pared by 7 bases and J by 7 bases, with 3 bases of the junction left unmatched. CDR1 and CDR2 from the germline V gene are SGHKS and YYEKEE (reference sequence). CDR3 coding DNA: TGTGCCAGCGAGGACAGGGTTGGCTACACCTTC. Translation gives CASEDRVGYTF. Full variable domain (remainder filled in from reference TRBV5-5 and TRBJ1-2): DAGVTQSPTHLIKTRGQQVTLRCSPISGHKSVSWYQQVLGQGPQFIFQYYEKEERGRGNFPDRFSARQFPNYSSELNVNALLLGDSALYLCASEDRVGYTFGSGTRLTVV.

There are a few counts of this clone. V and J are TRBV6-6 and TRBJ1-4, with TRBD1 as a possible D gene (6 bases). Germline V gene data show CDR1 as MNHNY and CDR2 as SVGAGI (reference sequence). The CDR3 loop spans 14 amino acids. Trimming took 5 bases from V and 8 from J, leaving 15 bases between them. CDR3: CASSPGQRTEKLFF. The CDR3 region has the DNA TGTGCCAGCAGTCCCGGACAGCGTACGGAAAAACTGTTTTTT.

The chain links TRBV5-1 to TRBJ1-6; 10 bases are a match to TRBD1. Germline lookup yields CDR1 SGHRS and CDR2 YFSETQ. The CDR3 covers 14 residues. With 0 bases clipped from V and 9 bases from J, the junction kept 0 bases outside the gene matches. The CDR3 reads CASSLGQGASPLHF. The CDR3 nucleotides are TGCGCCAGCAGCTTGGGACAGGGGGCTTCACCCCTCCACTTT.

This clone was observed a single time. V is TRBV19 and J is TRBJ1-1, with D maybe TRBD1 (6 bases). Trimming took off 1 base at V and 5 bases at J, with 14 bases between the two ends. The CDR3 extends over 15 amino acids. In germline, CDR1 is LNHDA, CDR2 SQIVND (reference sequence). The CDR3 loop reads CASSIGGGARTEAFF. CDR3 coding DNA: TGTGCCAGTAGTATAGGGGGGGGCGCGAGAACTGAAGCTTTCTTT.

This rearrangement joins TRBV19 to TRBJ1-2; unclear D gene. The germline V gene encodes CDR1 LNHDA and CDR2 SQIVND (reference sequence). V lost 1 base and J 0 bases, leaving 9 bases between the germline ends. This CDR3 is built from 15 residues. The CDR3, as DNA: TGTGCCAGTAGTATAGTGGCGATCCCTAACTATGGCTACACCTTC. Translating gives CASSIVAIPNYGYTF.

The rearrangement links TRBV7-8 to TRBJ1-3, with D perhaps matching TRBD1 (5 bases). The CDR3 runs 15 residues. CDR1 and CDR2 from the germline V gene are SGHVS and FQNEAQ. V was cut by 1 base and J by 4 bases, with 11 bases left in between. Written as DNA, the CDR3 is TGTGCCAGCAGCTTAGTGAGAGGGGTAGGAAACACCATATATTTT. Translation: CASSLVRGVGNTIYF.

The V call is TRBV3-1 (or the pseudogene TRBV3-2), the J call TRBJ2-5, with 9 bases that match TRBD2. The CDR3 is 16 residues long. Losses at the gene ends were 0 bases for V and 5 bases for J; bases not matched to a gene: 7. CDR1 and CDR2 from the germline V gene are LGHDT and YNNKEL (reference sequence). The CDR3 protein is CASSQDGGLAYETQYF. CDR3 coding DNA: TGTGCCAGCAGCCAAGATGGGGGACTAGCTTATGAGACCCAGTACTTC.

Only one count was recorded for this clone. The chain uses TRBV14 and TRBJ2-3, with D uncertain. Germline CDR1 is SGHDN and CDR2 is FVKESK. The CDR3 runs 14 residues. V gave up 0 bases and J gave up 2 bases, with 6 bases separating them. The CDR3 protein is CASSQDRDTDTQYF. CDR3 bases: TGTGCCAGCAGCCAAGATCGAGACACAGATACGCAGTATTTT.

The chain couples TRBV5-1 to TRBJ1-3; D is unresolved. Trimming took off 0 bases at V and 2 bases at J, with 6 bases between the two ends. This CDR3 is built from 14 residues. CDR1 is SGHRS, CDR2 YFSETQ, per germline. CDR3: CASSLAGTGNTIYF. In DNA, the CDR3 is TGCGCCAGCAGCTTGGCCGGGACTGGAAACACCATATATTTT.

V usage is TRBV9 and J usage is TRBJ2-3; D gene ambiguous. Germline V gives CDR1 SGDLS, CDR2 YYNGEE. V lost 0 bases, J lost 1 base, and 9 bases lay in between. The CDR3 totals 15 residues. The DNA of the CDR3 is TGTGCCAGCAGCGTAGTCATTGGGGGCACAGATACGCAGTATTTT. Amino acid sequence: CASSVVIGGTDTQYF.

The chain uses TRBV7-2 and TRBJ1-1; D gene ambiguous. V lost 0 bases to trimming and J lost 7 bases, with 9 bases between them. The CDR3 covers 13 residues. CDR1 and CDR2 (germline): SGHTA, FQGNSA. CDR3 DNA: TGTGCCAGCAGCTTAGCTAGGTATGGTGAAGCTTTCTTT. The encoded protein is CASSLARYGEAFF. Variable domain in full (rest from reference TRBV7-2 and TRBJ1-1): GAGVSQSPSNKVTEKGKDVELRCDPISGHTALYWYRQSLGQGLEFLIYFQGNSAPDKSGLPSDRFSAERTGGSVSTLTIQRTQQEDSAVYLCASSLARYGEAFFGQGTRLTVV.

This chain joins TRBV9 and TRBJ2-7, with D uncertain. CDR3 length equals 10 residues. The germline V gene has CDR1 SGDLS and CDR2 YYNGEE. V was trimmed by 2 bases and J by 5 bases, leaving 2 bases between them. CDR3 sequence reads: CASSVHEQYF. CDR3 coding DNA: TGTGCCAGCAGCGTCCACGAGCAGTACTTC.

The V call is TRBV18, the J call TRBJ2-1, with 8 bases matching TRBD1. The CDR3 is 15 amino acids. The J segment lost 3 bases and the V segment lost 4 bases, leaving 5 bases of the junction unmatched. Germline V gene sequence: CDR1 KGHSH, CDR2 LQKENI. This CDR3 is CASSQGTGGYNEQFF. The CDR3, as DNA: TGTGCCAGCTCACAAGGGACAGGTGGCTACAATGAGCAGTTCTTC. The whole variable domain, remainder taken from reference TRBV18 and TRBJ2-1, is NAGVMQNPRHLVRRRGQEARLRCSPMKGHSHVYWYRQLPEEGLKFMVYLQKENIIDESGMPKERFSAEFPKEGPSILRIQQVVRGDSAAYFCASSQGTGGYNEQFFGPGTRLTVL.

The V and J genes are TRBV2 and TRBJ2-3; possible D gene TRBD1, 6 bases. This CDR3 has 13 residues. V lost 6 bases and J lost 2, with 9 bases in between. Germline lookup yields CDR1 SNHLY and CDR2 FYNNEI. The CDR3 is CASSGTYTDTQYF. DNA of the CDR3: TGTGCCAGCAGCGGGACATACACAGATACGCAGTATTTT.

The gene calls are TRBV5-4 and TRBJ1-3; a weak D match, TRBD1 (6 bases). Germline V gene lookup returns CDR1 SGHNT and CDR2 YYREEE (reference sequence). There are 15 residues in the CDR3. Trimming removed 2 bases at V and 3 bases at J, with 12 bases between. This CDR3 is CASSFGGALGNTIYF. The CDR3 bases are TGTGCCAGCAGCTTCGGGGGGGCGCTTGGAAACACCATATATTTT.

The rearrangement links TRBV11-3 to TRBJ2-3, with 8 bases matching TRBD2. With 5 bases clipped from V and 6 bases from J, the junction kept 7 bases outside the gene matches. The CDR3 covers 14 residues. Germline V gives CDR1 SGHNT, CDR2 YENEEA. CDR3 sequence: CASSLGLVADTQYF. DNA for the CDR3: TGTGCCAGCAGCCTGGGACTAGTGGCGGATACGCAGTATTTT.

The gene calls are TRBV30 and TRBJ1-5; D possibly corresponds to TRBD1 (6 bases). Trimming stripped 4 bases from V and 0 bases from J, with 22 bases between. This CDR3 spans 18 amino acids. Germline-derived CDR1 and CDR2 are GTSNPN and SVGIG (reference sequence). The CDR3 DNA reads TGTGCCTGGAAAAGTTCCAGTACAGGGCCCTATAGCAATCAGCCCCAGCATTTT. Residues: CAWKSSSTGPYSNQPQHF.